One and the same sample provided the 27 T cell receptor beta chains below, sequenced in a study of CD8+ T cells in alopecia areata. Investigators isolated RNA and reverse transcribed it into cDNA to act as the sequencing template. The protocol was immunoSEQ multiplex PCR, while the TCRdb copy is restricted to in-frame clones and leaves out a portion. The sample holds 100,000 to 130,000 clones; approximately 59% are singletons and the top ten take about 20%. Input material: CD8+ T cells sorted from blood. The receptors shown here come from a human donor in good health.

This chain links TRBV5-1 with TRBJ1-5; D might be TRBD1 (5 bases). CDR3 size: 14 residues. The germline CDR1 and CDR2 sequences are SGHRS and YFSETQ. Deletions cut 7 bases from V and 11 bases from J, with 22 bases between. CDR3 DNA: TGCGCCAGCGCTGGGATGACAGCTCCGGCAGCCCAGCATTTT. Translation gives CASAGMTAPAAQHF.

V and J are TRBV13 and TRBJ2-7; 15 positions match TRBD2. The length of the CDR3 is 16 residues. Looked up from germline, CDR1 is PRHDT and CDR2 is FYEKMQ (reference sequence). V lost 4 bases and J lost 5; bases outside the gene matches: 6. CDR3 DNA: TGTGCCAGCAGCTCCAGGACTAGCGGGGGGGCCAACGAGCAGTACTTC. The encoded protein is CASSSRTSGGANEQYF.

V gene TRBV9 combines with J gene TRBJ1-6; D remains unclear. Looked up from germline, CDR1 is SGDLS and CDR2 is YYNGEE. Deletions cut 3 bases from V and 0 bases from J, with 10 bases between. This CDR3 is 16 amino acids long. The CDR3 loop is CASSASGGSYNSPLHF. CDR3 nucleotide sequence: TGTGCCAGCAGCGCCAGCGGTGGCTCCTATAATTCACCCCTCCACTTT.

The rearrangement joins TRBV30 to TRBJ2-7; 8 bases fit TRBD1. From germline, CDR1 is GTSNPN and CDR2 SVGIG (reference sequence). The CDR3 totals 13 residues. With 3 bases clipped from V and 4 bases from J, the junction kept 5 bases outside the gene matches. CDR3 bases: TGTGCCTGGAGCGTGGGACAGGCGTACGAGCAGTACTTC. Protein product: CAWSVGQAYEQYF.

CDR3 loop: CASSYRTGVDEQYF. Here the CDR3 DNA reads TGTGCCAGCAGCTATAGGACAGGGGTAGACGAGCAGTACTTC. The chain employs TRBV13 and TRBJ2-7; the match to TRBD1 covers 9 bases. J was trimmed by 5 bases and V by 4 bases; bases with no gene match: 6. Germline V lookup: CDR1 PRHDT, CDR2 FYEKMQ (reference sequence). The CDR3 totals 14 residues.

The chain has TRBV2 and TRBJ2-7, with 7 bases lining up with TRBD2. The CDR3 has 14 residues. Trimming removed 1 base from V and 2 bases from J; junction bases left unmatched: 2. CDR1 is SNHLY, CDR2 FYNNEI, per germline. For the CDR3, the DNA is TGTGCCAGCAGTGAAGGTCGGGGGGCCTACGAGCAGTACTTC. As protein: CASSEGRGAYEQYF.

The V gene is TRBV7-6, the J gene TRBJ1-6, with D hard to call. Trimming removed 3 bases from V and 8 bases from J, with 11 bases in between. Germline CDR1 reads SGHVS; CDR2 reads FNYEAQ. The CDR3 runs to 14 residues. The chain's CDR3 is CASSFGRSDSPLHF. Written as DNA, the CDR3 is TGTGCCAGCAGCTTCGGTAGGAGCGATTCACCCCTCCACTTT.

This rearrangement joins TRBV9 to TRBJ2-4, with 10 bases aligning to TRBD1. J lost 13 bases, V lost 3 bases, and 13 bases had no gene match. CDR3 length: 15 amino acids. The germline CDR1 and CDR2 sequences are SGDLS and YYNGEE. Here the CDR3 reads CASSALTGGVPKQYF. As DNA, the CDR3 is TGTGCCAGCAGCGCCCTGACAGGGGGCGTCCCAAAACAGTACTTC.

This clone was observed many times. The chain has TRBV4-3 and TRBJ2-6, with 10 bases that match TRBD1. CDR3 size: 18 residues. The J segment lost 1 base and the V segment lost 4 bases, leaving 7 bases of the junction unmatched. The germline V gene encodes CDR1 LGHNA and CDR2 YSLEER. The CDR3 protein is CASSRGQGGLSGANVLTF. The DNA for the CDR3 is TGCGCCAGCAGCCGCGGACAGGGGGGGTTGTCTGGGGCCAACGTCCTGACTTTC.

This sequence joins TRBV29-1 and TRBJ1-2; TRBD1 matches at 8 bases. The CDR3 runs 13 residues. Germline loops: CDR1 SQVTM, CDR2 ANQGSEA. The V and J ends lost 6 bases and 4 bases, in that order; junction bases with no gene match: 7. Here the CDR3 DNA reads TGCAGCGTCGAGACAGGGGACTCCTATGGCTACACCTTC. Translating it yields CSVETGDSYGYTF.

J is TRBJ2-1 and V is TRBV19; the D is unclear. This CDR3 comprises 15 residues. V was clipped by 5 bases and J by 4 bases, with 15 bases between them. Per the germline V gene, CDR1 is LNHDA and CDR2 is SQIVND (reference sequence). The CDR3 region has the DNA TGTGCCAGTAGTCCCACCCCGGACGGATACAATGAGCAGTTCTTC. It yields the protein CASSPTPDGYNEQFF.

The V gene is TRBV2, the J gene TRBJ1-5; 8 nucleotides match TRBD1. The CDR3 runs 15 residues. Germline values: CDR1 SNHLY, CDR2 FYNNEI. The trim removed 7 bases at V and 5 bases at J, leaving 10 bases unmatched. The DNA of the CDR3 is TGTGCCAGCAAGAGGACAGGGCAACAGGATCAGCCCCAGCATTTT. Translating it yields CASKRTGQQDQPQHF.

The rearrangement uses TRBV9 and TRBJ2-6; no definite D call. CDR1 is SGDLS, CDR2 YYNGEE, per germline. V was trimmed by 4 bases and J by 0 bases, leaving 8 bases between them. This CDR3 has 15 amino acids. The CDR3 nucleotides read TGTGCCAGCAGCACCACAATCTCTGGGGCCAACGTCCTGACTTTC. It specifies CASSTTISGANVLTF.

The J gene is TRBJ2-5, the V gene TRBV30, with D unresolved. The CDR3 is 13 amino acids. V was cut by 3 bases and J by 3 bases, with 11 bases left in between. Germline CDR1 reads GTSNPN; CDR2 reads SVGIG (reference sequence). As DNA, the CDR3 is TGTGCCTGGAGGCACGACCTGGAAGAGACCCAGTACTTC. Translated, it gives CAWRHDLEETQYF.

The chain couples TRBV12-5 to TRBJ2-5; 12 nucleotides agree with TRBD2. CDR3 length: 16 amino acids. After removal of 1 base from V and 1 base from J, the junction contained 1 base not matched to a gene. The germline CDR1 and CDR2 sequences are LGHNT and FRNRAP. CDR3 loop: CASGLGLAGVQETQYF. For the CDR3, the DNA is TGTGCTAGTGGTTTGGGACTAGCGGGGGTCCAAGAGACCCAGTACTTC.

The chain couples TRBV6-5 to TRBJ2-3; D not certain. V lost 0 bases and J lost 6, with 7 bases in between. This CDR3 has 13 amino acids. Germline V gene lookup returns CDR1 MNHEY and CDR2 SVGAGI. The CDR3 is CASSYSTMDTQYF. CDR3 DNA sequence: TGTGCCAGCAGTTACTCGACCATGGATACGCAGTATTTT.

The CDR3 bases are TGCGCCAGCAGCCACCGTCTCGTGGCCCACTCCTACGAGCAGTACTTC. Its translation is CASSHRLVAHSYEQYF. The V gene is TRBV23-1, the J gene TRBJ2-7, with D hard to call. TRBV23-1 is assigned to the ORF class and has an uncertain function. The CDR3 spans 16 residues. The ends were cut back, 6 bases at V and 0 bases at J, with 18 bases in the middle.

The rearrangement uses TRBV9 and TRBJ2-7; tentative D call: TRBD2 (5 bases). V lost 3 bases to trimming and J lost 4 bases, with 17 bases between them. Looked up from germline, CDR1 is SGDLS and CDR2 is YYNGEE. The CDR3 runs 15 residues. CDR3 sequence (DNA): TGTGCCAGCAGCGGCAGCTTAGGACGGGGATACGAGCAGTACTTC. Encoded protein: CASSGSLGRGYEQYF.

This clone was counted a few times. The chain has TRBV5-4 and TRBJ2-5; no definite D call. The CDR3 is 13 amino acids. Germline lookup yields CDR1 SGHNT and CDR2 YYREEE (reference sequence). V was pared by 5 bases and J by 0 bases, with 8 bases between. This CDR3 reads CASRPSDQETQYF. The CDR3 nucleotides are TGTGCCAGCAGGCCCAGCGACCAAGAGACCCAGTACTTC. The entire variable domain, with the rest obtained from reference TRBV5-4 and TRBJ2-5, is as follows: ETGVTQSPTHLIKTRGQQVTLRCSSQSGHNTVSWYQQALGQGPQFIFQYYREEENGRGNFPPRFSGLQFPNYSSELNVNALELDDSALYLCASRPSDQETQYFGPGTRLLVL.

V gene TRBV5-4 combines with J gene TRBJ1-2, with D maybe TRBD1 (6 bases). The CDR3 covers 15 residues. The V gene's germline CDR1 is SGHNT and CDR2 YYREEE (reference sequence). V dropped 3 bases and J dropped 5 bases, with 17 bases sitting between them. Here the CDR3 DNA reads TGTGCCAGCAGCTCTGGACAGATCGGGTTTTATGGCTACACCTTC. Translation gives CASSSGQIGFYGYTF.

J is TRBJ2-5 and V is TRBV5-1; 8 bases line up with TRBD1. The V gene's germline CDR1 is SGHRS and CDR2 YFSETQ. Unmatched junction bases numbered 7, after V lost 4 bases and J lost 2 bases. CDR3 length: 15 residues. The CDR3 DNA reads TGCGCCAGCAGCCCGGGGACAGGAGGACAAGAGACCCAGTACTTC. Its translation: CASSPGTGGQETQYF.

As DNA, the CDR3 is TGTGCCAGCAGTTTAGCGGGGGTTGGGGGCGAGCAGTACTTC. Translating it yields CASSLAGVGGEQYF. The rearrangement links TRBV27 to TRBJ2-7; 7 nucleotides align to TRBD2. Trimming removed 2 bases from V and 6 bases from J; junction bases left unmatched: 7. The CDR3 contains 14 residues. Germline V gene data show CDR1 as MNHEY and CDR2 as SMNVEV (reference sequence).

This clone was seen once. V and J are TRBV5-6 and TRBJ1-2; D call uncertain. V was shortened by 2 bases and J by 2 bases, with 10 bases between the two germline ends. Germline V lookup: CDR1 SGHDT, CDR2 YYEEEE. The CDR3 is 14 residues long. CDR3 nucleotides: TGTGCCAGCAGCTTAGGATTAGGCAACTATGGCTACACCTTC. This encodes CASSLGLGNYGYTF.

The chain recombines TRBV5-6 with TRBJ1-5, with TRBD1 matching over 10 bases. CDR1 SGHDT and CDR2 YYEEEE come from the germline V gene. There are 14 residues in the CDR3. J gave up 7 bases and V 3 bases, and 4 bases lay outside the gene matches. The CDR3 loop is CASSWGQGSQPQHF. CDR3 in DNA: TGTGCCAGCAGCTGGGGACAGGGGAGCCAGCCCCAGCATTTT. Complete variable domain (other parts from reference TRBV5-6 and TRBJ1-5): DAGVTQSPTHLIKTRGQQVTLRCSPKSGHDTVSWYQQALGQGPQFIFQYYEEEERQRGNFPDRFSGHQFPNYSSELNVNALLLGDSALYLCASSWGQGSQPQHFGDGTRLSIL.

This chain links TRBV28 with TRBJ1-2; D might be TRBD1 (6 bases). V was trimmed by 3 bases and J by 2 bases, leaving 10 bases between them. This CDR3 has 14 amino acids. Germline CDR1 is MDHEN and CDR2 is SYDVKM. Written as DNA, the CDR3 is TGTGCCAGCAGTTTTCGGGGGCCAAACTATGGCTACACCTTC. Translated, it gives CASSFRGPNYGYTF.

Of note for this clone: Sequence at one end of the junction differs from germline and may be a read error. V and J are TRBV13 and TRBJ2-1, with 10 positions matching TRBD2. CDR1 is PRHDT, CDR2 FYEKMQ, per germline (reference sequence). The CDR3 is made up of 19 amino acids. The CDR3 DNA is TGTGCCAGCAGCCTTTGGGGATTAGCGGGGGGTACCAGCTACGATGAGCAGTTCTTC. It codes for CASSLWGLAGGTSYDEQFF.

This clone was recorded a few times. The chain couples TRBV5-1 to TRBJ2-3, with 9 bases that match TRBD1. V was pared by 0 bases and J by 6 bases, with 5 bases of the junction left unmatched. This CDR3 contains 15 residues. Germline lookup yields CDR1 SGHRS and CDR2 YFSETQ. In DNA, the CDR3 is TGCGCCAGCAGCTTGGACAGGGGGCGCGGTGATACGCAGTATTTT. Protein product: CASSLDRGRGDTQYF.